The following is a TCR beta chain sequence with its context. What it recognizes is unknown. The junction and the germline gene differ at one end; a read error may be behind it. The sample comes from a study of cytomegalovirus exposure and HLA in healthy donors. Study-wide results and limits: What a later analysis showed was that several of the most significant clusters appeared linked to common viral pathogens.

Germline V gives CDR1 SGHNT, CDR2 YENEEA. The CDR3 is 11 residues long. Everyone who donated was a healthy bone marrow donor. The PCR used 60 Vbeta and 13 Jbeta primers. Here immunoSEQ multiplex PCR was the method, and the copy in TCRdb shows in-frame clones only, minus some. Here the sample spans about 130,000 clones, roughly 9.6% being singletons. The receptor comes from a middle-aged woman in good health and CMV-seropositive. V and J are TRBV11-3 and TRBJ1-2; no reliable D call. What was sequenced was PBMCs. The CDR3 coding sequence is TGTGCCAGCAGCTTTGGGCCGACGGTGGCCTTC. This encodes CASSFGPTVAF.